Below, one T cell receptor beta chain is given with its context. The CDR3 has 15 amino acids. V shed 2 bases and J 1 base; nucleotides not matched to a gene: 4. Germline V gene lookup returns CDR1 KGHSH and CDR2 LQKENI. This specimen comes from a study of blood T cell repertoires in COVID-19. The repertoire was sequenced with immunoSEQ multiplex PCR; TCRdb's copy has only in-frame clones and lacks some. This sample yields about 190,000 clones, of which about 75% are seen a single time; approximately 26% belongs to the top ten. The chain employs TRBV18 and TRBJ1-1, with 7 bases aligning to TRBD1. Source material: peripheral blood. The source of this sequence is a woman aged 70-85 years with acute or convalescent COVID-19. The CDR3 bases are TGTGCCAGCTCACCAGAGGGGGCGCCGAACACTGAAGCTTTCTTT. Amino acids: CASSPEGAPNTEAFF.